This T cell receptor beta chain is from a study of metastatic and nonmetastatic thyroid tumors. On the study more broadly: Repertoires of blood and of tissue (tumor or nodule) from malignant and benign thyroid patients were compared.

This clone was observed a few times. Its antigen is as yet unknown. Per the study methods: In papillary thyroid cancer, a distant-metastasis classifier was built using CDR3 differences across clinicopathological groups. TCRdb recomputed clones from the PCR reads via MiXCR. What appears here as the V and J calls and clone size reflects TCRdb's work, not the paper's. Among about 25,000 clones listed, roughly 19% were seen once. Regarding the study as a whole: Significantly greater TCR beta diversity was reportedly found in malignant thyroid tumors than in benign nodules (in blood and tumor).

Until they underwent thyroid surgery, no patient had received any treatment. Trimming removed 10 bases from V and 2 bases from J; junction bases left unmatched: 7. This CDR3 comprises 14 residues. Germline-derived CDR1 and CDR2 are MDHEN and SYDVKM. This clonotype was sampled from a male donor with papillary thyroid cancer or a benign thyroid nodule (not recorded which). Some clones in this sample may be carry-over from other donors' samples. This chain connects TRBV28 to TRBJ2-3, with 9 bases matching TRBD2. The sample taken for sequencing was blood. As DNA, the CDR3 is TGTGCCACCCGGCGGGAGGGCCTCACAGATACGCAGTATTTT. It codes for CATRREGLTDTQYF.